The clone carrying this T cell receptor (beta chain) was counted a few times. The sample belongs to a study of shared clonotypes between healthy human individuals. Produced via immunoSEQ multiplex PCR; TCRdb's table is partial and in-frame only. The sample has over 75,000 clones; 68% are singletons. CD8 memory pooled CD45RO+ cells and CCR7-negative CD45RA+ TemRA cells. Germline lookup yields CDR1 MNHNS and CDR2 SASEGT. Trimming took off 1 base at V and 1 base at J, with 17 bases between the two ends. This CDR3 contains 17 residues. The rearrangement joins TRBV6-1 to TRBJ2-7, with D maybe TRBD2 (5 bases). Sequenced sample: memory CD8+ T cells sorted from blood. Described subset: CD45RO+ cells pooled with CCR7-negative TemRA cells. This TCR was recovered from a man aged 25 to 40 in good health. The CDR3 protein is CASSEGFSIGRSYEQYF. CDR3 DNA sequence: TGTGCCAGCAGTGAAGGTTTTTCAATTGGGAGATCCTACGAGCAGTACTTC.